The 31 T cell receptor beta chains listed next were all sequenced from one sample in a study of spatial heterogeneity in lung cancer. Described time point: sample taken at primary tumor resection. TCRdb reprocessed the 5' RACE reads via MiXCR and lists one record per CDR3 protein. The sample holds roughly 800 distinct CDR3 sequences, 17% seen once. Sequencing used normal lung tissue next to the tumor, obtained at surgery. These receptors originate from a male donor with early-stage non-small cell lung cancer.

As concerns this clonotype: A library made for alpha chains picked up this beta chain off target, so its size means little. J is TRBJ2-3 and V is TRBV10-3; TRBD2 agrees at 7 bases. In germline, CDR1 is ENHRY, CDR2 SYGVKD. The CDR3 loop spans 12 amino acids. V shed 3 bases, J shed 10 bases, and the junction held 4 bases outside the gene matches. This chain's CDR3 is CAISEATSAQYF. CDR3 in DNA: TGTGCCATCAGTGAAGCAACTAGCGCGCAGTATTTT.

This clonotype is labeled as large. Since the library was made to target alpha chains, this beta chain is a stray read and its abundance is not meaningful. This chain's CDR3 is CASSLRTVPRVNEQFF. In DNA form, the CDR3 reads TGTGCCAGCAGCCTTCGGACTGTCCCCAGGGTAAATGAGCAGTTCTTC. The chain carries TRBV11-2 and TRBJ2-1; D tentatively reads TRBD1 or TRBD2 (5 bases each). CDR3 size: 16 residues. Germline V gives CDR1 SGHAT, CDR2 FQNNGV. V lost 5 bases, J lost 7 bases, and 21 bases lay in between.

This clonotype was observed a handful of times. This beta chain represents an off-target read in a library built for alpha chains; its size is of limited meaning. The rearrangement links TRBV29-1 to TRBJ2-7; TRBD1 agrees at 9 bases. CDR1 is SQVTM and CDR2 is ANQGSEA in the germline V gene. The CDR3 is 15 residues long. V was clipped by 3 bases and J by 7 bases; unmatched bases: 13. CDR3 DNA sequence: TGCAGCGTTGACAGGGGGACAGGGAGTGGGTATGAGCAGTACTTC. It translates to CSVDRGTGSGYEQYF.

In the case of this clonotype: With the library built for alpha chains, this beta chain is off target and its frequency is not meaningful. The chain links TRBV7-3 to TRBJ2-5; D might be TRBD1 or TRBD2, each matching 6 bases. The CDR3 spans 13 residues. Trimming left V 0 bases short and J 5 bases short, with 7 bases between. In germline, CDR1 is SGHTA, CDR2 FQGTGA. The CDR3 reads CASSLTGGETQYF. The CDR3 bases are TGTGCCAGCAGCTTAACGGGGGGCGAGACCCAGTACTTC.

By share of the sample, this clonotype is large. Within a library made for alpha chains, this beta chain is off target, and its count is uninformative. The chain is built from TRBV29-1 and TRBJ1-1; 8 positions agree with TRBD1. The CDR3 is 14 amino acids. Germline V CDR1 and CDR2: SQVTM, ANQGSEA. The V gene end was trimmed by 7 bases and the J gene end by 4 bases; junction bases not matched to a gene: 11. The CDR3 DNA reads as TGCAGCGACGTGACAGGGGAGAGTAGCACTGAAGCTTTCTTT. Translation gives CSDVTGESSTEAFF.

In this sample, this clonotype is large. Since it is a stray read in a library aimed at alpha chains, this beta chain has a size that is not meaningful. The chain employs TRBV6-4 and TRBJ2-6, with 11 bases aligning to TRBD2. The CDR3 is 16 amino acids. Trimming took 6 bases from V and 4 from J; bases not matched to a gene: 5. The germline V gene has CDR1 MRHNA and CDR2 SNTAGT. In nucleotides, the CDR3 is TGTGCCAGCAGCAGACTAGCGGGGTCCGGGGCCAACGTCCTGACTTTC. The encoded protein is CASSRLAGSGANVLTF.

Only a few counts were recorded for this clonotype. Because the library targeted alpha chains, this beta chain is an off-target read whose size means little. The chain couples TRBV6-2 or TRBV6-3 to TRBJ2-3; 9 bases align to TRBD2. The CDR3 covers 15 residues. Trimming took 5 bases from V and 2 from J; bases not matched to a gene: 5. CDR1 MNHEY and CDR2 SVGEGT come from the germline V gene. CDR3 nucleotides: TGTGCCAGCAGTGACGGACTAGCGTTCACAGATACGCAGTATTTT. Amino acid sequence: CASSDGLAFTDTQYF.

By its share, this clonotype is large (0.1 to 1%). A library prepared for alpha chains yielded this beta chain as an off-target read; its size is of little meaning. The chain is built from TRBV6-6 and TRBJ2-7; D is undetermined. Germline V CDR1 and CDR2: MNHNY, SVGAGI (reference sequence). V lost 4 bases, J lost 2 bases, and 12 bases lay in between. The CDR3 runs 14 residues. CDR3 protein: CASSLGSFTYEQYF. DNA of the CDR3: TGTGCCAGCAGTTTAGGGTCCTTTACCTACGAGCAGTACTTC.

Comments on this clonotype: A much larger clone differs from this one at a single base, so this may be a read error. This beta chain is off target for a library built for alpha chains, so its abundance means little. The gene calls are TRBV4-3 and TRBJ2-2; 9 bases agree with TRBD2. The germline CDR1 and CDR2 sequences are LGHNA and YSLEER. This CDR3 spans 13 amino acids. The CDR3 sequence is CASSLRGGRELLF. The CDR3 DNA is TGCGCCAGCAGCCTGCGGGGGGGGAGGGAGCTGCTTTTT.

On this clonotype itself: Because the library targeted alpha chains, this beta chain is an off-target read whose size means little. The CDR3 sequence: CASSFGRWAQEAPQETQYF. DNA for the CDR3: TGTGCCAGCAGTTTTGGACGATGGGCCCAGGAGGCACCGCAAGAGACCCAGTACTTC. The V gene is TRBV28, the J gene TRBJ2-5; possible D gene TRBD2, 5 bases. This CDR3 is built from 19 residues. V shed 3 bases and J shed 2 bases, with 25 bases lying between them. The germline V gene encodes CDR1 MDHEN and CDR2 SYDVKM. The full variable domain, its missing parts supplied by reference TRBV28 and TRBJ2-5, is DVKVTQSSRYLVKRTGEKVFLECVQDMDHENMFWYRQDPGLGLRLIYFSYDVKMKEKGDIPEGYSVSREKKERFSLILESASTNQTSMYLCASSFGRWAQEAPQETQYFGPGTRLLVL.

This clonotype has more than one count but fewer than ten. Little can be read into the size of this beta chain, an off-target read in a library designed for alpha chains. The CDR3 loop is CASGGEGGSYEQYF. As DNA, the CDR3 is TGTGCCAGTGGTGGGGAAGGAGGGTCCTACGAGCAGTACTTC. This chain joins TRBV7-2 and TRBJ2-7; possibly TRBD2 for D (6 bases). V was cut by 9 bases and J by 1 base, with 16 bases left in between. This CDR3 spans 14 amino acids. CDR1 is SGHTA and CDR2 is FQGNSA in the germline V gene.

As for this clonotype: Little can be read into the size of this beta chain, an off-target read in a library designed for alpha chains. V is TRBV30 and J is TRBJ2-1, with 12 nucleotides matching TRBD2. The CDR3 has 15 amino acids. V was clipped by 1 base and J by 6 bases; unmatched bases: 4. Per germline, CDR1 GTSNPN and CDR2 SVGIG (reference sequence). DNA of the CDR3: TGTGCCTGGAGTGGTCCTAGCGGGAGGGGCAATGAGCAGTTCTTC. Its protein is CAWSGPSGRGNEQFF.

This clonotype was detected a few times. This beta chain is an unintended read in a library built for alpha chains; its size means little. V is TRBV4-1 and J is TRBJ2-1; TRBD2 matches 10 bases. V lost 1 base and J lost 7; bases outside the gene matches: 4. The CDR3 is made up of 15 amino acids. CDR1 and CDR2 (germline): MGHRA, YSYEKL. The CDR3 DNA reads as TGCGCCAGCAGCCAAGTATTTAGCGGGAGGAATGAGCAGTTCTTC. This codes for CASSQVFSGRNEQFF.

A few counts support this clonotype. This beta chain was picked up by a library intended for alpha chains and is off target, so its count carries little meaning. The V and J genes are TRBV20-1 and TRBJ2-2; no firm D call. The CDR3 consists of 13 residues. V shed 5 bases and J shed 0 bases, with 7 bases lying between them. Looked up from germline, CDR1 is DFQATT and CDR2 is SNEGSKA (reference sequence). CDR3 DNA: TGCAGTGCTCCGCTGACGAACACCGGGGAGCTGTTTTTT. Translated, it gives CSAPLTNTGELFF.

By share, this clonotype counts as large. This beta chain is an unintended read in a library built for alpha chains; its size means little. The chain uses TRBV5-1 and TRBJ2-4, with no clear D. CDR3 length: 13 residues. Deletions cut 6 bases from V and 6 bases from J, with 13 bases between. In germline, CDR1 is SGHRS, CDR2 YFSETQ. The CDR3 spells CASNPGDANIQYF. In DNA, the CDR3 is TGCGCCAGCAACCCCGGTGACGCAAACATTCAGTACTTC.

The table lists this clonotype with a few counts. This beta chain slipped into a library made for alpha chains as a stray read, so its size is not meaningful. The chain has TRBV29-1 and TRBJ2-5; D is unresolved. Between the trimmed V and J ends, which lost 4 bases and 1 base, there was a span of 10 bases. The germline V gene encodes CDR1 SQVTM and CDR2 ANQGSEA. The CDR3 is 13 amino acids. This CDR3 is CSVAAGAQETQYF. The CDR3 DNA reads TGCAGCGTTGCGGCAGGAGCCCAAGAGACCCAGTACTTC.

In this sample, this clonotype turned up a few times. Found in a library prepared for alpha chains, this beta chain is an off-target read, and its abundance has little meaning. The chain uses TRBV19 and TRBJ2-4; 7 bases are shared with TRBD1. In germline, CDR1 is LNHDA, CDR2 SQIVND (reference sequence). V was pared by 4 bases and J by 7 bases, with 4 bases of the junction left unmatched. The CDR3 has 13 amino acids. The CDR3 nucleotides read TGTGCCAGTAGTAACCAGGGGGAGAACATTCAGTACTTC. Encoded protein: CASSNQGENIQYF.

For this clonotype: This beta chain appears as a stray read in a library generated for alpha chains; its size is not informative. This rearrangement joins TRBV24-1 to TRBJ2-3; D is unresolved. The CDR3 sequence is 14 residues long. Germline values: CDR1 KGHDR, CDR2 SFDVKD. V gave up 2 bases and J gave up 8 bases, with 13 bases separating them. The CDR3 DNA reads as TGTGCCACCAGTGATTCAATAGGGTTTGGTACGCAGTATTTT. Translated, it gives CATSDSIGFGTQYF.

This clonotype rates as large. Within a library made for alpha chains, this beta chain is off target, and its count is uninformative. The V gene is TRBV7-2, the J gene TRBJ2-1; tentatively, D is TRBD2 (7 bases). The V and J ends lost 4 bases and 9 bases respectively, with 19 bases between them. There are 15 residues in the CDR3. CDR1 and CDR2 (germline): SGHTA, FQGNSA. The CDR3 sequence: CASSWAGGQVSEQFF. The CDR3 DNA sequence: TGTGCCAGCAGCTGGGCCGGGGGGCAGGTTTCTGAGCAGTTCTTC.

As to this clonotype: This beta chain is a stray read from a library made for alpha chains; its abundance is not meaningful. The chain recombines TRBV30 with TRBJ2-4; 7 nucleotides agree with TRBD1. Germline loops: CDR1 GTSNPN, CDR2 SVGIG (reference sequence). V dropped 0 bases and J dropped 1; count of bases not matched to a gene: 6. This CDR3 spans 16 amino acids. The DNA of the CDR3 is TGTGCCTGGAGTGTAGAGAAGGGGGCGGCCAAAAACATTCAGTACTTC. Its translation: CAWSVEKGAAKNIQYF. Full variable domain (missing parts from reference TRBV30 and TRBJ2-4): SQTIHQWPATLVQPVGSPLSLECTVEGTSNPNLYWYRQAAGRGLQLLFYSVGIGQISSEVPQNLSASRPQDRQFILSSKKLLLSDSGFYLCAWSVEKGAAKNIQYFGAGTRLSVL.

There are a few counts of this clonotype. This beta chain is an off-target read within a library intended for alpha chains, so its frequency means little. This chain uses TRBV20-1 with TRBJ2-7; 7 bases agree with TRBD1. CDR1 DFQATT and CDR2 SNEGSKA come from the germline V gene (reference sequence). Trimming at V came to 6 bases and at J to 4 bases, leaving 6 bases not matched to a gene. This CDR3 has 12 amino acids. The CDR3 nucleotides read TGCAGTGCAAGGGACAGCCTGTACGAGCAGTACTTC. This codes for CSARDSLYEQYF.

This clonotype counts as large. This beta chain is a stray read from a library made for alpha chains; its abundance is not meaningful. The rearrangement joins TRBV27 to TRBJ2-1, with D unclear. This CDR3 has 14 residues. Germline V gene lookup returns CDR1 MNHEY and CDR2 SMNVEV (reference sequence). Trimming removed 5 bases from V and 4 bases from J, with 12 bases in between. CDR3 amino acids: CASSPSTGYNEQFF. Here the CDR3 DNA reads TGTGCCAGCAGTCCAAGTACTGGTTACAATGAGCAGTTCTTC.

As regards this clonotype: Since the library was made to target alpha chains, this beta chain is a stray read and its abundance is not meaningful. CDR3 sequence: CASTFTGGTIYEQYF. CDR3 DNA sequence: TGTGCCAGCACCTTTACCGGGGGGACTATATACGAGCAGTACTTC. The V call is TRBV28, the J call TRBJ2-7; 7 bases agree with TRBD2. The CDR3 sequence is 15 residues long. In germline, CDR1 is MDHEN, CDR2 SYDVKM. The trim removed 7 bases at V and 4 bases at J, leaving 13 bases unmatched.

The table lists this clonotype with a few counts. Because the library targeted alpha chains, this beta chain is an off-target read whose size means little. The chain is built from TRBV20-1 and TRBJ2-5; D is possibly TRBD2 (6 bases). Per germline, CDR1 DFQATT and CDR2 SNEGSKA (reference sequence). The V end lost 3 bases, the J end lost 2 bases, and 13 bases lay between the germline ends. CDR3 length: 14 amino acids. CDR3 DNA sequence: TGCAGTGCTAGTATTCGGAGGGGACAAGAGACCCAGTACTTC. This codes for CSASIRRGQETQYF.

This clonotype was seen more than once but under ten times. The library was built for alpha chains, so this beta chain is an off-target read and its size means little. The rearrangement joins TRBV20-1 to TRBJ2-1; the D gene could be TRBD1 or TRBD2 (6 bases each). The CDR3 is 11 amino acids. Trimming stripped 3 bases from V and 10 bases from J, with 10 bases between. The germline V gene encodes CDR1 DFQATT and CDR2 SNEGSKA (reference sequence). The CDR3, as DNA: TGCAGTGCTAGGGCCGGGGGCGAGCAGTTCTTC. This encodes CSARAGGEQFF.

By sample share, this clonotype is large. This beta chain slipped into a library made for alpha chains as a stray read, so its size is not meaningful. The J gene is TRBJ2-7, the V gene TRBV4-3; no reliable D call. V was trimmed by 0 bases and J by 0 bases, leaving 6 bases between them. CDR1 and CDR2 (germline): LGHNA, YSLEER. There are 14 residues in the CDR3. CDR3 nucleotide sequence: TGCGCCAGCAGCCAAGACAGTCTCTCCTACGAGCAGTACTTC. This gives the protein CASSQDSLSYEQYF.

Of note for this clonotype: As an off-target read in a library built for alpha chains, this beta chain has a frequency of little significance. The rearrangement uses TRBV4-3 and TRBJ2-6; TRBD1 might be the D (6 bases). With 4 bases removed from V and 0 bases from J, the gap between germline ends came to 13 bases. The CDR3 loop spans 17 amino acids. The germline V gene has CDR1 LGHNA and CDR2 YSLEER. Written as DNA, the CDR3 is TGCGCCAGCAGCCCGCCGGGACAACACTCTGGGGCCAACGTCCTGACTTTC. Translating gives CASSPPGQHSGANVLTF.

On this clonotype: The library was prepared for alpha chains; this beta chain is a stray read, so its frequency means little. The chain's CDR3 is CASSQLRGTDTQYF. The CDR3 DNA is TGTGCCAGCAGCCAACTCAGGGGCACAGATACGCAGTATTTT. This chain connects TRBV7-2 to TRBJ2-3; D possibly corresponds to TRBD1 (5 bases). Trimming stripped 5 bases from V and 1 base from J, with 10 bases between. Germline lookup yields CDR1 SGHTA and CDR2 FQGNSA. The CDR3 sequence is 14 residues long. The full variable domain, with the rest looked up from reference TRBV7-2 and TRBJ2-3, is GAGVSQSPSNKVTEKGKDVELRCDPISGHTALYWYRQSLGQGLEFLIYFQGNSAPDKSGLPSDRFSAERTGGSVSTLTIQRTQQEDSAVYLCASSQLRGTDTQYFGPGTRLTVL.

Details on this clonotype: A library prepared for alpha chains yielded this beta chain as an off-target read; its size is of little meaning. The rearrangement joins TRBV4-1 to TRBJ2-7; no clear D. With 7 bases removed from V and 3 bases from J, the gap between germline ends came to 10 bases. This CDR3 spans 12 amino acids. Germline CDR1 is MGHRA and CDR2 is YSYEKL. In DNA form, the CDR3 reads TGCGCCAGCACCGTTAGTGGCTACGAGCAGTACTTC. This encodes CASTVSGYEQYF.

By proportion, this clonotype is large. Since it is a stray read in a library aimed at alpha chains, this beta chain has a size that is not meaningful. The chain employs TRBV29-1 and TRBJ2-1; unclear D gene. The CDR3 loop spans 11 amino acids. Germline CDR1 SQVTM, CDR2 ANQGSEA. V was pared by 8 bases and J by 6 bases, with 11 bases between. This chain's CDR3 is CSSSWANEQFF. The DNA of the CDR3 is TGCAGCTCATCCTGGGCCAATGAGCAGTTCTTC.

This clonotype was detected only a few times. With the library built for alpha chains, this beta chain is off target and its frequency is not meaningful. CDR3: CAWGRGTRDTQYF. The CDR3 DNA reads TGTGCCTGGGGGCGGGGAACTCGGGATACGCAGTATTTT. V gene TRBV30 combines with J gene TRBJ2-3; tentative D call: TRBD2 (6 bases). Trimming left V 5 bases short and J 6 bases short, with 15 bases between. This CDR3 is built from 13 residues. Germline CDR1 reads GTSNPN; CDR2 reads SVGIG (reference sequence).